The 30 T cell receptor beta chains listed next were all sequenced from one sample in a study of blood T cells in healthy people across ages. A second roughly 6 to 11 cycle PCR used barcoded and J-beta primers. In TCRdb, the 5' RACE reads were re-called with MiXCR into one record per CDR3 protein. The sample shows about 1.8 million distinct CDR3 sequences, just under 50% of them seen only once. The source material was blood. These TCRs come from a woman aged 40 to 49 in good health.

This clonotype has more than one count but fewer than ten. The chain employs TRBV12-3 or TRBV12-4 and TRBJ1-5; a weak D match, TRBD1 (5 bases). The CDR3 covers 13 residues. V lost 8 bases and J 4 bases, leaving 12 bases between the germline ends. CDR3 sequence (DNA): TGTGCCAGCGGATTACAGGCAAATCAGCCCCAGCATTTT. Translation gives CASGLQANQPQHF.

The rearrangement joins TRBV27 to TRBJ2-3; D might be TRBD2 (6 bases). CDR1 MNHEY and CDR2 SMNVEV come from the germline V gene (reference sequence). V was shortened by 5 bases and J by 0 bases, with 15 bases between the two germline ends. The CDR3 totals 16 residues. The CDR3 coding sequence is TGTGCCAGCAGTGGATTGACGGGGACTAGCACAGATACGCAGTATTTT. Translated: CASSGLTGTSTDTQYF.

This chain uses TRBV29-1 with TRBJ2-5, with D possibly TRBD1 on 6 matching bases. Germline CDR1 and CDR2: SQVTM and ANQGSEA. This CDR3 region has 13 residues. V was pared by 7 bases and J by 2 bases, with 14 bases between. The CDR3 DNA follows: TGCAGCGCTAAACTAGACAGGCAAGAGACCCAGTACTTC. This encodes CSAKLDRQETQYF. The variable domain in full, with the rest retrieved from reference TRBV29-1 and TRBJ2-5, is SAVISQKPSRDICQRGTSLTIQCQVDSQVTMMFWYRQQPGQSLTLIATANQGSEATYESGFVIDKFPISRPNLTFSTLTVSNMSPEDSSIYLCSAKLDRQETQYFGPGTRLLVL.

The chain is built from TRBV4-2 and TRBJ2-1; 10 bases map to TRBD1. The junction had 10 bases not matched to a gene; V was cut back by 4 bases and J by 4 bases. This CDR3 comprises 17 residues. Germline values: CDR1 LGHNA, CDR2 YNFKEQ. CDR3 DNA: TGTGCCAGCAGCCGACGTCGGACAGGGGGTGAATACAATGAGCAGTTCTTC. This sequence encodes CASSRRRTGGEYNEQFF.

This sequence joins TRBV2 and TRBJ1-6; D is uncertain. CDR3 size: 15 residues. Germline lookup yields CDR1 SNHLY and CDR2 FYNNEI. Trimming shortened V by 4 bases and J by 4 bases, and 11 bases separated the two germline ends. For the CDR3, the DNA is TGTGCCAGCAGTGTTAATCCGGGGTATAATTCACCCCTCCACTTT. It codes for CASSVNPGYNSPLHF.

The chain is built from TRBV4-1 and TRBJ2-3; the D gene is possibly TRBD2 (6 bases). V was trimmed by 0 bases and J by 8 bases, leaving 27 bases between them. The CDR3 extends over 19 amino acids. Germline V lookup: CDR1 MGHRA, CDR2 YSYEKL. The CDR3 here is CASSQDEGMEGPVRVTQYF. CDR3 in DNA: TGCGCCAGCAGCCAAGATGAAGGTATGGAGGGTCCCGTACGGGTTACGCAGTATTTT.

The J gene is TRBJ2-3, the V gene TRBV20-1; 10 nucleotides align to TRBD1. Germline loops: CDR1 DFQATT, CDR2 SNEGSKA (reference sequence). V was clipped by 6 bases and J by 3 bases; unmatched bases: 9. This CDR3 comprises 15 residues. The DNA for the CDR3 is TGCAGTGCCCACATGCGGACAGGGGGAACAGATACGCAGTATTTT. This codes for CSAHMRTGGTDTQYF.

The chain uses TRBV2 and TRBJ2-5; the D is unclear. The ends were cut back, 8 bases at V and 5 bases at J, with 9 bases in the middle. The CDR3 has 11 amino acids. Germline lookup yields CDR1 SNHLY and CDR2 FYNNEI. This CDR3 reads CASVLRETQYF. The CDR3, as DNA: TGTGCCAGCGTATTACGGGAGACCCAGTACTTC.

This rearrangement joins TRBV7-9 to TRBJ2-3, with D perhaps matching TRBD2 (6 bases). Germline CDR1 is SEHNR and CDR2 is FQNEAQ (reference sequence). The CDR3 consists of 14 residues. Trimming cost V 6 bases and J 2 bases, with 12 bases left between them. The CDR3 is CASRPGGNTDTQYF. The CDR3 region has the DNA TGTGCCAGCAGACCGGGCGGGAACACAGATACGCAGTATTTT. Based on the CDR3 plus reference TRBV7-9 and TRBJ2-3, the full variable domain is DTGVSQNPRHKITKRGQNVTFRCDPISEHNRLYWYRQTLGQGPEFLTYFQNEAQLEKSRLLSDRFSAERPKGSFSTLEIQRTEQGDSAMYLCASRPGGNTDTQYFGPGTRLTVL.

The sample holds a few counts of this clonotype. V is TRBV11-2 and J is TRBJ2-5; D possibly corresponds to TRBD1 (6 bases). The V end lost 4 bases, the J end lost 6 bases, and 15 bases lay between the germline ends. There are 14 residues in the CDR3. Germline V gene data show CDR1 as SGHAT and CDR2 as FQNNGV. The CDR3 sequence is CASSSGQIEKTQYF. The CDR3 DNA sequence: TGTGCCAGCAGCTCCGGACAGATAGAGAAGACCCAGTACTTC.

In this sample, this clonotype turned up a few times. This chain connects TRBV5-1 to TRBJ2-3; D might be TRBD1 (6 bases). The V end lost 4 bases, the J end lost 0 bases, and 9 bases lay between the germline ends. In germline, CDR1 is SGHRS, CDR2 YFSETQ. The CDR3 totals 14 residues. The CDR3 spells CASSGGDSTDTQYF. The CDR3 DNA follows: TGCGCCAGCAGCGGGGGCGACAGCACAGATACGCAGTATTTT. Full variable domain (remainder filled in from reference TRBV5-1 and TRBJ2-3): KAGVTQTPRYLIKTRGQQVTLSCSPISGHRSVSWYQQTPGQGLQFLFEYFSETQRNKGNFPGRFSGRQFSNSRSEMNVSTLELGDSALYLCASSGGDSTDTQYFGPGTRLTVL.

The V call is TRBV29-1, the J call TRBJ2-3, with 8 nucleotides matching TRBD2. Losses at the gene ends were 1 base for V and 1 base for J; bases not matched to a gene: 4. The germline V gene has CDR1 SQVTM and CDR2 ANQGSEA. The length of the CDR3 is 15 residues. The CDR3 region is CSVEGLGGGTDTQYF. The CDR3 bases are TGCAGCGTTGAAGGTCTCGGGGGGGGCACAGATACGCAGTATTTT.

The chain employs TRBV5-1 and TRBJ1-1; 10 positions agree with TRBD1. This CDR3 contains 16 residues. The germline CDR1 and CDR2 sequences are SGHRS and YFSETQ. V dropped 2 bases and J dropped 0; count of bases not matched to a gene: 4. The CDR3 DNA reads as TGCGCCAGCAGCTTTTGGGGACAGGGGATGAACACTGAAGCTTTCTTT. Protein sequence: CASSFWGQGMNTEAFF.

The rearrangement uses TRBV24-1 and TRBJ2-5; TRBD1 or TRBD2 may be the D gene (5 bases each). The CDR3 has 15 residues. V lost 3 bases and J 2 bases, leaving 12 bases between the germline ends. Germline values: CDR1 KGHDR, CDR2 SFDVKD. This CDR3 is CATSDPGRLQETQYF. The CDR3 DNA reads TGTGCCACCAGTGATCCGGGACGCCTACAAGAGACCCAGTACTTC.

This clonotype was seen only a few times. CDR3 DNA sequence: TGTGCCAGCAACCGTGACTCTGGGGCCAACGTCCTGACTTTC. Translating gives CASNRDSGANVLTF. The chain uses TRBV12-3 or TRBV12-4 and TRBJ2-6; D unclear. The CDR3 is 14 amino acids. V was pared by 7 bases and J by 0 bases, with 7 bases between.

The chain recombines TRBV13 with TRBJ2-3, with 8 positions matching TRBD1. J lost 5 bases, V lost 4 bases, and 8 bases had no gene match. The length of the CDR3 is 15 residues. The V gene's germline CDR1 is PRHDT and CDR2 FYEKMQ (reference sequence). The CDR3 DNA follows: TGTGCCAGCAGCTCAGCAGGGGGCTCGGAAGATACGCAGTATTTT. It yields the protein CASSSAGGSEDTQYF. Full variable domain (rest looked up from reference TRBV13 and TRBJ2-3): AAGVIQSPRHLIKEKRETATLKCYPIPRHDTVYWYQQGPGQDPQFLISFYEKMQSDKGSIPDRFSAQQFSDYHSELNMSSLELGDSALYFCASSSAGGSEDTQYFGPGTRLTVL.

This sequence joins TRBV6-2 or TRBV6-3 and TRBJ2-5, with 8 bases aligning to TRBD2. The end of the DNA fits TRBJ2-7 better, so the J call may be wrong. This CDR3 region has 16 residues. Germline V gene lookup returns CDR1 MNHEY and CDR2 SVGEGT. CDR3 bases: TGTGCCAGCAGTCGCCCCCCGGTAGCGGGGAGGTACGAGCAGTACTTC. It yields the protein CASSRPPVAGRYEQYF.

The V gene is TRBV28, the J gene TRBJ1-4; maybe TRBD1 (6 bases). This CDR3 region has 16 residues. V was pared by 5 bases and J by 4 bases, with 17 bases between. From germline, CDR1 is MDHEN and CDR2 SYDVKM. CDR3 DNA sequence: TGTGCCAGCAGTGCTCGACAGGTGGGGGGTAATGAAAAACTGTTTTTT. Translating it yields CASSARQVGGNEKLFF.

The chain is built from TRBV29-1 and TRBJ2-3; TRBD2 might be the D (7 bases). Germline CDR1 and CDR2: SQVTM and ANQGSEA. The V gene lost 6 bases and the J gene lost 3 bases, with 13 bases spanning the gap. This CDR3 is 13 amino acids long. The chain's CDR3 is CSVGGPETDTQYF. CDR3 bases: TGCAGCGTGGGGGGGCCCGAGACAGATACGCAGTATTTT.

The V and J genes are TRBV20-1 and TRBJ2-4, with TRBD1 matching 8 bases. The J call is doubtful: the DNA matches TRBJ2-5 better. Germline CDR1 is DFQATT and CDR2 is SNEGSKA (reference sequence). The CDR3 is 14 residues long. The CDR3 is CSATEDRAEETQYF. The CDR3 DNA sequence: TGCAGTGCTACCGAGGACAGGGCAGAGGAGACCCAGTACTTC.

This clonotype was recorded a few times. This sequence joins TRBV5-5 and TRBJ2-7; the match to TRBD1 covers 12 bases. V shed 2 bases and J 5 bases; nucleotides not matched to a gene: 5. The germline V gene encodes CDR1 SGHKS and CDR2 YYEKEE (reference sequence). The CDR3 spans 15 residues. The CDR3 DNA reads TGTGCCAGCAGCTTTATCGGGACAGGGGGCCACGAGCAGTACTTC. It yields the protein CASSFIGTGGHEQYF. Full variable domain (rest looked up from reference TRBV5-5 and TRBJ2-7): DAGVTQSPTHLIKTRGQQVTLRCSPISGHKSVSWYQQVLGQGPQFIFQYYEKEERGRGNFPDRFSARQFPNYSSELNVNALLLGDSALYLCASSFIGTGGHEQYFGPGTRLTVT.

This clonotype was seen once. Being one base from a much bigger clone, this may be a read error. The chain couples TRBV12-3 or TRBV12-4 to TRBJ2-1, with D uncertain. CDR3 length: 13 amino acids. The CDR3 reads CAGRLGLGDEQFF. The CDR3, as DNA: TGTGCCGGCAGATTAGGGCTTGGCGATGAGCAGTTCTTC.

The chain uses TRBV4-3 and TRBJ2-2, with D hard to call. CDR3 length equals 16 residues. The V gene lost 2 bases and the J gene lost 4 bases, with 14 bases spanning the gap. Germline V gene lookup returns CDR1 LGHNA and CDR2 YSLEER. CDR3: CASSQRAESGTGELFF. The CDR3 DNA follows: TGCGCCAGCAGCCAAAGGGCGGAGTCGGGCACCGGGGAGCTGTTTTTT.

The CDR3 protein is CASSFSPTGLYGYTF. CDR3 DNA: TGTGCCAGCAGCTTTTCCCCCACGGGGCTATATGGCTACACCTTC. The chain links TRBV7-2 to TRBJ1-2, with a weak D call TRBD1 (5 bases). Germline CDR1 is SGHTA and CDR2 is FQGNSA. With 3 bases removed from V and 5 bases from J, the gap between germline ends came to 16 bases. This CDR3 contains 15 residues.

In this sample, this clonotype turned up a few times. The chain couples TRBV6-4 to TRBJ2-6; no reliable D call. Germline V CDR1 and CDR2: MRHNA, SNTAGT. The CDR3 contains 14 residues. Between the trimmed V and J ends, which lost 4 bases and 2 bases, there was a span of 6 bases. The CDR3, as DNA: TGTGCCAGCAGTGGTACTCCTGGGGCCAACGTCCTGACTTTC. Translation: CASSGTPGANVLTF.

The chain recombines TRBV10-3 with TRBJ2-7; 7 bases fit TRBD1. This CDR3 spans 16 amino acids. After removal of 3 bases from V and 2 bases from J, the junction contained 10 bases not matched to a gene. Germline V gives CDR1 ENHRY, CDR2 SYGVKD. The CDR3 protein is CAISESLAGGPYEQYF. The DNA of the CDR3 is TGTGCCATCAGTGAATCATTGGCAGGGGGTCCCTACGAGCAGTACTTC.

This clonotype has only one observation. The gene calls are TRBV11-1 and TRBJ2-7; 11 bases align to TRBD1. The J call is uncertain, as TRBJ2-5 better fits the DNA end. Per the germline V gene, CDR1 is SGHAT and CDR2 is FQDESV (reference sequence). CDR3 size: 16 residues. Written as DNA, the CDR3 is TGTGCCAGCAGCTTCCACGGACAGGGGGCAGAAGAGACCCAGTACTTC. It translates to CASSFHGQGAEETQYF.

The chain links TRBV7-6 to TRBJ1-2; unclear D gene. The CDR3 runs to 14 residues. Per the germline V gene, CDR1 is SGHVS and CDR2 is FNYEAQ. With 1 base removed from V and 8 bases from J, the gap between germline ends came to 14 bases. CDR3 DNA sequence: TGTGCCAGCAGCTTAGGTCCCCGTCGAGGAGGCTACACCTTC. Protein sequence: CASSLGPRRGGYTF. Filled out from reference TRBV7-6 and TRBJ1-2, the complete variable domain reads GAGVSQSPRYKVTKRGQDVALRCDPISGHVSLYWYRQALGQGPEFLTYFNYEAQQDKSGLPNDRFSAERPEGSISTLTIQRTEQRDSAMYRCASSLGPRRGGYTFGSGTRLTVV.

Here the CDR3 DNA reads TGTGCCAGCAGTGACCATATCTACCAAGAGACCCAGTACTTC. Its translation: CASSDHIYQETQYF. The J gene is TRBJ2-5, the V gene TRBV27; D is uncertain. The V end was cut by 5 bases, the J end by 0 bases, with 10 bases between. The CDR3 length is 14 residues. Germline CDR1 reads MNHEY; CDR2 reads SMNVEV (reference sequence).

The V gene is TRBV4-1, the J gene TRBJ2-3; D is perhaps TRBD2 (7 bases). V lost 0 bases and J lost 0, with 19 bases in between. From germline, CDR1 is MGHRA and CDR2 YSYEKL. This CDR3 has 19 residues. In DNA form, the CDR3 reads TGCGCCAGCAGCCAAGATGAGGGCGGGGGCTCATCTAGCACAGATACGCAGTATTTT. Protein: CASSQDEGGGSSSTDTQYF.